The entry that follows covers one T cell receptor (beta chain) sequence. The data belong to a study of cytomegalovirus exposure and HLA in healthy donors. It was with 60 Vbeta and 13 Jbeta primers that the PCR ran. Measured with immunoSEQ multiplex PCR; TCRdb has only the in-frame clones, and not every one. Seen here are hundreds of thousands of clones, 78% observed once, and the top ten hold more than 0.45%. The trim removed 4 bases at V and 5 bases at J, leaving 4 bases unmatched. CDR3 size: 14 residues. CDR1 SGHNT and CDR2 YENEEA come from the germline V gene. This clonotype was sampled from a boy aged 5-17 years in good health and CMV-seronegative. V usage is TRBV11-3 and J usage is TRBJ1-1, with 10 bases matching TRBD1. Sequenced: PBMCs. CDR3 nucleotide sequence: TGTGCCAGCAGCTCGACAGGGGGCTATACTGAAGCTTTCTTT. This codes for CASSSTGGYTEAFF.